A single sample is the source of the 32 T cell receptor beta chains below, sequenced in a study of cytomegalovirus exposure and HLA in healthy donors. PCR used 60 Vbeta primers and 13 Jbeta primers. Sequencing used immunoSEQ multiplex PCR; TCRdb keeps in-frame clones, though not all of them. The sample carries around 150,000 clones, about 70% recorded once. What was sequenced was PBMCs. The receptors stem from a woman aged 40 to 50 in good health and CMV-seronegative.

This clone was observed a few times. The CDR3 coding sequence is TGTGCCAGCTCACCCCTGAGCGGGAGGGCCGACAATGAGCAGTTCTTC. It encodes CASSPLSGRADNEQFF. The chain employs TRBV18 and TRBJ2-1; 10 nucleotides agree with TRBD2. The junction had 7 bases not matched to a gene; V was cut back by 3 bases and J by 5 bases. CDR1 KGHSH and CDR2 LQKENI come from the germline V gene. The CDR3 contains 16 residues.

The chain uses TRBV5-1 and TRBJ2-3; the match to TRBD1 covers 8 bases. The CDR3 is made up of 16 amino acids. After removal of 3 bases from V and 8 bases from J, the junction contained 14 bases not matched to a gene. Per germline, CDR1 SGHRS and CDR2 YFSETQ. The CDR3 spells CASSSKQGVLGGTQYF. CDR3 DNA sequence: TGCGCCAGCAGCTCAAAACAGGGGGTACTGGGAGGTACGCAGTATTTT.

This clone came up many times. This chain connects TRBV10-3 to TRBJ2-1; D is perhaps TRBD1 (6 bases). Germline V gene data show CDR1 as ENHRY and CDR2 as SYGVKD. Between the trimmed V and J ends, which lost 3 bases and 0 bases, there was a span of 15 bases. The CDR3 consists of 17 residues. CDR3: CAISDSKGVSSYNEQFF. CDR3 coding DNA: TGTGCCATCAGTGATAGTAAGGGGGTGAGCTCCTACAATGAGCAGTTCTTC.

This clone appeared a single time. This chain links TRBV19 with TRBJ1-1; 8 nucleotides match TRBD1. From germline, CDR1 is LNHDA and CDR2 SQIVND (reference sequence). V gave up 9 bases and J gave up 4 bases; unmatched junction bases: 13. This CDR3 has 15 residues. The CDR3 DNA sequence: TGTGCCAGCTCCCAGGGGGCGGCTATCGGCACTGAAGCTTTCTTT. Its protein is CASSQGAAIGTEAFF.

The J gene is TRBJ2-5, the V gene TRBV28, with a weak D call TRBD1 (5 bases). Trimming left V 5 bases short and J 4 bases short, with 14 bases between. The CDR3 extends over 14 amino acids. Germline lookup yields CDR1 MDHEN and CDR2 SYDVKM. This CDR3 reads CASSPLIRVETQYF. The CDR3 DNA reads TGTGCCAGCAGTCCCCTAATCAGGGTAGAGACCCAGTACTTC.

The chain is built from TRBV7-8 and TRBJ2-7, with TRBD1 as a possible D gene (6 bases). V lost 4 bases to trimming and J lost 3 bases, with 13 bases between them. Looked up from germline, CDR1 is SGHVS and CDR2 is FQNEAQ. The CDR3 sequence is 14 residues long. CDR3 nucleotide sequence: TGTGCCAGCAGCTCCTCAGGGGTATTCTACGAGCAGTACTTC. Translated: CASSSSGVFYEQYF.

The chain employs TRBV6-5 and TRBJ1-2, with D perhaps TRBD1 (5 bases). The V gene lost 4 bases and the J gene lost 5 bases, with 8 bases spanning the gap. Germline lookup yields CDR1 MNHEY and CDR2 SVGAGI. The CDR3 totals 12 residues. CDR3 loop: CASSFGGYGYTF. CDR3 bases: TGTGCCAGCAGTTTCGGGGGTTATGGCTACACCTTC.

This chain uses TRBV6-1 with TRBJ1-1, with D perhaps matching TRBD1 (5 bases). There are 17 residues in the CDR3. Germline lookup yields CDR1 MNHNS and CDR2 SASEGT. Trimming cost V 2 bases and J 5 bases, with 21 bases left between them. The DNA for the CDR3 is TGTGCCAGCAGTGAAATTCGAGACCGACAGTGGAAAACTGAAGCTTTCTTT. Its translation: CASSEIRDRQWKTEAFF.

The V and J genes are TRBV5-1 and TRBJ2-7; no definite D call. The CDR3 spans 12 residues. CDR1 SGHRS and CDR2 YFSETQ come from the germline V gene. Trimming took off 4 bases at V and 1 base at J, with 6 bases between the two ends. CDR3 amino acids: CASSVESYEQYF. The CDR3 DNA reads as TGCGCCAGCAGCGTCGAGTCCTACGAGCAGTACTTC.

This clone was detected only a few times. This chain connects TRBV5-1 to TRBJ1-4; D is perhaps TRBD1 (6 bases). Trimming took off 4 bases at V and 8 bases at J, with 18 bases between the two ends. CDR3 length: 15 amino acids. Per the germline V gene, CDR1 is SGHRS and CDR2 is YFSETQ. This CDR3 reads CASSTSGEENEKLFF. The CDR3 region has the DNA TGCGCCAGCAGCACGTCAGGGGAAGAAAACGAAAAACTGTTTTTT. Supplemented by reference TRBV5-1 and TRBJ1-4, the full variable domain reads KAGVTQTPRYLIKTRGQQVTLSCSPISGHRSVSWYQQTPGQGLQFLFEYFSETQRNKGNFPGRFSGRQFSNSRSEMNVSTLELGDSALYLCASSTSGEENEKLFFGSGTQLSVL.

The chain joins TRBV6-5 to TRBJ1-2, with 8 bases that match TRBD1. The trim removed 5 bases at V and 6 bases at J, leaving 8 bases unmatched. CDR1 and CDR2 (germline): MNHEY, SVGAGI. This CDR3 spans 14 amino acids. This chain's CDR3 is CASSRLTGGHGYTF. Written as DNA, the CDR3 is TGTGCCAGCAGTCGATTAACAGGGGGACATGGCTACACCTTC.

The V gene is TRBV7-8, the J gene TRBJ1-1; D is undetermined. This CDR3 region has 13 residues. Trimming removed 0 bases from V and 5 bases from J, with 7 bases in between. CDR1 and CDR2 (germline): SGHVS, FQNEAQ. The CDR3, as DNA: TGTGCCAGCAGCTTAGCGGCGGGGACTGAAGCTTTCTTT. Translation: CASSLAAGTEAFF.

The rearrangement uses TRBV30 and TRBJ2-3; tentatively, D is TRBD2 (6 bases). The CDR3 is 13 residues long. The V gene's germline CDR1 is GTSNPN and CDR2 SVGIG (reference sequence). Trimming pared 2 bases from V and 0 bases from J, leaving 6 bases between. CDR3 loop: CAWSSGSTDTQYF. The DNA for the CDR3 is TGTGCCTGGAGTAGCGGGAGCACAGATACGCAGTATTTT.

This chain joins TRBV5-1 and TRBJ2-1, with D possibly being TRBD1 (5 bases). The V gene lost 9 bases and the J gene lost 6 bases, with 19 bases spanning the gap. Germline lookup yields CDR1 SGHRS and CDR2 YFSETQ. The CDR3 extends over 14 amino acids. CDR3 sequence reads: CATNDWGSANEQFF. The CDR3 bases are TGCGCCACCAACGACTGGGGCTCGGCCAATGAGCAGTTCTTC.

V gene TRBV25-1 combines with J gene TRBJ2-7; 7 positions agree with TRBD1. This CDR3 contains 13 residues. Trimming cost V 9 bases and J 5 bases; bases outside gene matches: 10. Germline V CDR1 and CDR2: MGHDK, SYGVNS. The CDR3 loop reads CASLGTEVNEQYF. CDR3 nucleotide sequence: TGTGCCAGTCTCGGGACAGAGGTTAACGAGCAGTACTTC.

In its sample, this clone was seen a few times. The gene calls are TRBV5-4 and TRBJ1-1; possibly TRBD1 for D (5 bases). CDR1 and CDR2 from the germline V gene are SGHNT and YYREEE (reference sequence). Trimming took off 4 bases at V and 6 bases at J, with 19 bases between the two ends. CDR3 length: 15 amino acids. Here the CDR3 DNA reads TGTGCCAGCAGCGTACGGGGGGTAGGGGCGTCTGAAGCTTTCTTT. Its protein is CASSVRGVGASEAFF.

This clone appeared once. This rearrangement joins TRBV15 to TRBJ2-3, with D possibly being TRBD1 (6 bases). Germline lookup yields CDR1 LNHNV and CDR2 YYDKDF (reference sequence). This CDR3 has 15 residues. The V end lost 4 bases, the J end lost 3 bases, and 14 bases lay between the germline ends. CDR3 DNA sequence: TGTGCCACCAGCACCCATTTGGGGGCAACAGATACGCAGTATTTT. Its translation is CATSTHLGATDTQYF.

This clone turned up a few times. In DNA form, the CDR3 reads TGCGCCAGCGTACACCGGGAGGGAGAGACCCAGTACTTC. Encoded protein: CASVHREGETQYF. The genes are TRBV5-1 and TRBJ2-5, with 8 bases aligning to TRBD2. Germline V gene lookup returns CDR1 SGHRS and CDR2 YFSETQ. CDR3 length: 13 residues. Unmatched junction bases numbered 6, after V lost 7 bases and J lost 4 bases.

This sequence joins TRBV27 and TRBJ2-7, with a tentative D call TRBD1 (5 bases). The germline V and J ends were trimmed by 2 bases and 0 bases, with 14 bases remaining between them. This CDR3 has 16 amino acids. The germline gives CDR1 MNHEY, CDR2 SMNVEV (reference sequence). CDR3 loop: CASSLSTGTISYEQYF. In nucleotides, the CDR3 is TGTGCCAGCAGTTTAAGCACAGGCACCATCTCCTACGAGCAGTACTTC.

This chain uses TRBV10-3 with TRBJ1-2; D unresolved. CDR1 is ENHRY and CDR2 is SYGVKD in the germline V gene. Between the trimmed V and J ends, which lost 0 bases and 7 bases, there was a span of 12 bases. The CDR3 is 14 amino acids. CDR3 coding DNA: TGTGCCATCAGTGAGTCCGACACTGTCGGTGGCTACACCTTC. Its protein is CAISESDTVGGYTF.

The chain employs TRBV5-1 and TRBJ2-5; a possible D gene is TRBD2 (5 bases). Germline V lookup: CDR1 SGHRS, CDR2 YFSETQ. The CDR3 is 12 amino acids. Deletions cut 2 bases from V and 7 bases from J, with 9 bases between. CDR3 amino acids: CASSLLDGTQYF. In DNA, the CDR3 is TGCGCCAGCAGCTTACTAGATGGGACCCAGTACTTC.

The table lists this clone with a few counts. The same CDR3 arises from other DNA sequences in this sample as well. This rearrangement joins TRBV6-5 to TRBJ1-1; no firm D call. This CDR3 region has 12 residues. CDR1 and CDR2 from the germline V gene are MNHEY and SVGAGI. V was shortened by 4 bases and J by 1 base, with 4 bases between the two germline ends. For the CDR3, the DNA is TGTGCCAGCAGTTTCCGGAACACTGAAGCTTTCTTT. Its protein is CASSFRNTEAFF.

This chain links TRBV7-9 with TRBJ1-2, with TRBD1 identical over 9 bases. The ends lost 5 bases at V and 8 bases at J; junction bases unmatched: 9. The CDR3 sequence is 14 residues long. The V gene's germline CDR1 is SEHNR and CDR2 FQNEAQ (reference sequence). The CDR3 here is CASSRGQGTRGYTF. The CDR3 DNA is TGTGCCAGCAGCCGGGGACAGGGTACGAGGGGCTACACCTTC.

This clone occurred a few times. The rearrangement links TRBV7-7 to TRBJ2-5; TRBD2 aligns across 12 bases. Germline loops: CDR1 SSHAT, CDR2 FNYEAQ (reference sequence). This CDR3 comprises 17 residues. V was clipped by 5 bases and J by 1 base; unmatched bases: 8. CDR3 sequence reads: CASSPPGLAGFQETQYF. The CDR3 nucleotides read TGTGCCAGCAGCCCACCCGGACTAGCGGGATTCCAAGAGACCCAGTACTTC.

The V and J genes are TRBV19 and TRBJ2-4; TRBD1 aligns across 8 bases. V shed 4 bases and J 7 bases; nucleotides not matched to a gene: 3. CDR3 length: 13 residues. Germline CDR1 is LNHDA and CDR2 is SQIVND (reference sequence). DNA of the CDR3: TGTGCCAGTAGTAAATACAGGGGGAACATTCAGTACTTC. Its translation is CASSKYRGNIQYF.

The V gene is TRBV4-1, the J gene TRBJ2-5; 9 nucleotides agree with TRBD2. The CDR3 has 16 amino acids. J was trimmed by 2 bases and V by 2 bases; bases with no gene match: 6. Germline CDR1 and CDR2: MGHRA and YSYEKL. CDR3 in DNA: TGCGCCAGCAGCCAATCTTCGAGCGGGGGGCAAGAGACCCAGTACTTC. Protein product: CASSQSSSGGQETQYF.

About this clone itself: Other DNA sequences in this sample translate to the same CDR3. The chain combines TRBV5-1 with TRBJ2-3, with D perhaps TRBD1 (5 bases). V gave up 0 bases and J gave up 0 bases, with 8 bases separating them. CDR1 is SGHRS, CDR2 YFSETQ, per germline. The CDR3 has 15 residues. DNA for the CDR3: TGCGCCAGCAGCTTGGGGGGCTCCAGCACAGATACGCAGTATTTT. Translating it yields CASSLGGSSTDTQYF. Full variable domain (rest looked up from reference TRBV5-1 and TRBJ2-3): KAGVTQTPRYLIKTRGQQVTLSCSPISGHRSVSWYQQTPGQGLQFLFEYFSETQRNKGNFPGRFSGRQFSNSRSEMNVSTLELGDSALYLCASSLGGSSTDTQYFGPGTRLTVL.

The table lists this clone with a count of one. The gene calls are TRBV5-4 and TRBJ2-3; 8 bases are a match to TRBD1. The CDR3 sequence is 14 residues long. V shed 3 bases and J 5 bases; nucleotides not matched to a gene: 5. In germline, CDR1 is SGHNT, CDR2 YYREEE (reference sequence). DNA of the CDR3: TGTGCCAGCAGCTCCTGGACAGGGTTAGATACGCAGTATTTT. Translation gives CASSSWTGLDTQYF.

The chain is built from TRBV10-3 and TRBJ2-3; 8 bases line up with TRBD1. Germline-derived CDR1 and CDR2 are ENHRY and SYGVKD. This CDR3 is 14 amino acids long. After removal of 6 bases from V and 2 bases from J, the junction contained 4 bases not matched to a gene. DNA of the CDR3: TGTGCCATCAGCAGGGGGCAGGACACAGATACGCAGTATTTT. It yields the protein CAISRGQDTDTQYF.

The V call is TRBV6-1, the J call TRBJ2-1; D possibly corresponds to TRBD1 (6 bases). CDR3 length: 13 residues. Trimming shortened V by 5 bases and J by 6 bases, and 11 bases separated the two germline ends. CDR1 and CDR2 from the germline V gene are MNHNS and SASEGT. For the CDR3, the DNA is TGTGCCAGCAGTTCCTACAGGGTCAATGAGCAGTTCTTC. Its translation: CASSSYRVNEQFF.

The chain joins TRBV5-6 to TRBJ1-2, with D tentatively TRBD1 (6 bases). V was cut by 0 bases and J by 6 bases, with 12 bases left in between. Germline CDR1 and CDR2: SGHDT and YYEEEE. The CDR3 is made up of 14 amino acids. CDR3 amino acids: CASSLGRGGNGYTF. Written as DNA, the CDR3 is TGTGCCAGCAGCTTGGGAAGGGGGGGCAATGGCTACACCTTC. Filled out from reference TRBV5-6 and TRBJ1-2, the complete variable domain reads DAGVTQSPTHLIKTRGQQVTLRCSPKSGHDTVSWYQQALGQGPQFIFQYYEEEERQRGNFPDRFSGHQFPNYSSELNVNALLLGDSALYLCASSLGRGGNGYTFGSGTRLTVV.

The J gene is TRBJ1-5, the V gene TRBV5-4, with TRBD1 matching 7 bases. The CDR3 loop spans 14 amino acids. CDR1 is SGHNT and CDR2 is YYREEE in the germline V gene (reference sequence). The V and J ends lost 2 bases and 5 bases, in that order; junction bases with no gene match: 4. The CDR3, as DNA: TGTGCCAGCAGCTTAACAGGGGTCGATCAGCCCCAGCATTTT. Encoded protein: CASSLTGVDQPQHF.